The clone carrying this T cell receptor (beta chain) was seen many times. Its antigen is unknown. Using a J-beta primer mix together with a sample-barcoded 5' primer, a second PCR was run for about 7 to 12 cycles. TCRdb redid the calling of the 5' RACE reads with MiXCR, one entry per CDR3 protein. This table holds roughly 1,700,000 distinct CDR3 sequences, under 30% found once. The germline V gene has CDR1 KGHSH and CDR2 LQKENI. V was shortened by 4 bases and J by 0 bases, with 9 bases between the two germline ends. CDR3 size: 14 residues. This sample is part of a study of blood T cells in healthy people across ages. Study-wide background: Per two T cells, template switching captured roughly one barcoded beta molecule.

Study conclusions and caveats: While age rose, TCR beta diversity per million T cells dropped in a roughly linear way.

This rearrangement joins TRBV18 to TRBJ2-5; no clear D. The source of this sequence is a woman in her thirties in good health. The sequencing sample was made of blood. CDR3 DNA: TGTGCCAGCTCACGGATGGCGGACCAAGAGACCCAGTACTTC. It translates to CASSRMADQETQYF.